This T cell receptor (beta chain) was obtained from a study of PD-1 blockade in classical Hodgkin lymphoma. Study results and caveats: Patients starting nivolumab under 1 year after ASCT were excluded. Prior to therapy, complete responders displayed diversity much like that of newly diagnosed patients.

Of note for this clone: What it recognizes is unknown.

All patients experienced relapse after autologous stem cell transplantation, and brentuximab vedotin exposure was variable. Germline values: CDR1 SEHNR, CDR2 FQNEAQ (reference sequence). The V end was cut by 6 bases, the J end by 2 bases, with 4 bases between. The CDR3 runs 11 residues. Measured with immunoSEQ multiplex PCR; TCRdb has only the in-frame clones, and not every one. The sample carries approximately 89,000 clones, over 80% recorded once. The clonotype was recovered from a human donor with classical Hodgkin lymphoma. The sequencing here drew on peripheral blood mononuclear cells (PBMCs), taken at baseline. The V gene is TRBV7-9, the J gene TRBJ2-5; the D is unclear. For the CDR3, the DNA is TGTGCCAGCAGTCCTCAAGAGACCCAGTACTTC. It translates to CASSPQETQYF.